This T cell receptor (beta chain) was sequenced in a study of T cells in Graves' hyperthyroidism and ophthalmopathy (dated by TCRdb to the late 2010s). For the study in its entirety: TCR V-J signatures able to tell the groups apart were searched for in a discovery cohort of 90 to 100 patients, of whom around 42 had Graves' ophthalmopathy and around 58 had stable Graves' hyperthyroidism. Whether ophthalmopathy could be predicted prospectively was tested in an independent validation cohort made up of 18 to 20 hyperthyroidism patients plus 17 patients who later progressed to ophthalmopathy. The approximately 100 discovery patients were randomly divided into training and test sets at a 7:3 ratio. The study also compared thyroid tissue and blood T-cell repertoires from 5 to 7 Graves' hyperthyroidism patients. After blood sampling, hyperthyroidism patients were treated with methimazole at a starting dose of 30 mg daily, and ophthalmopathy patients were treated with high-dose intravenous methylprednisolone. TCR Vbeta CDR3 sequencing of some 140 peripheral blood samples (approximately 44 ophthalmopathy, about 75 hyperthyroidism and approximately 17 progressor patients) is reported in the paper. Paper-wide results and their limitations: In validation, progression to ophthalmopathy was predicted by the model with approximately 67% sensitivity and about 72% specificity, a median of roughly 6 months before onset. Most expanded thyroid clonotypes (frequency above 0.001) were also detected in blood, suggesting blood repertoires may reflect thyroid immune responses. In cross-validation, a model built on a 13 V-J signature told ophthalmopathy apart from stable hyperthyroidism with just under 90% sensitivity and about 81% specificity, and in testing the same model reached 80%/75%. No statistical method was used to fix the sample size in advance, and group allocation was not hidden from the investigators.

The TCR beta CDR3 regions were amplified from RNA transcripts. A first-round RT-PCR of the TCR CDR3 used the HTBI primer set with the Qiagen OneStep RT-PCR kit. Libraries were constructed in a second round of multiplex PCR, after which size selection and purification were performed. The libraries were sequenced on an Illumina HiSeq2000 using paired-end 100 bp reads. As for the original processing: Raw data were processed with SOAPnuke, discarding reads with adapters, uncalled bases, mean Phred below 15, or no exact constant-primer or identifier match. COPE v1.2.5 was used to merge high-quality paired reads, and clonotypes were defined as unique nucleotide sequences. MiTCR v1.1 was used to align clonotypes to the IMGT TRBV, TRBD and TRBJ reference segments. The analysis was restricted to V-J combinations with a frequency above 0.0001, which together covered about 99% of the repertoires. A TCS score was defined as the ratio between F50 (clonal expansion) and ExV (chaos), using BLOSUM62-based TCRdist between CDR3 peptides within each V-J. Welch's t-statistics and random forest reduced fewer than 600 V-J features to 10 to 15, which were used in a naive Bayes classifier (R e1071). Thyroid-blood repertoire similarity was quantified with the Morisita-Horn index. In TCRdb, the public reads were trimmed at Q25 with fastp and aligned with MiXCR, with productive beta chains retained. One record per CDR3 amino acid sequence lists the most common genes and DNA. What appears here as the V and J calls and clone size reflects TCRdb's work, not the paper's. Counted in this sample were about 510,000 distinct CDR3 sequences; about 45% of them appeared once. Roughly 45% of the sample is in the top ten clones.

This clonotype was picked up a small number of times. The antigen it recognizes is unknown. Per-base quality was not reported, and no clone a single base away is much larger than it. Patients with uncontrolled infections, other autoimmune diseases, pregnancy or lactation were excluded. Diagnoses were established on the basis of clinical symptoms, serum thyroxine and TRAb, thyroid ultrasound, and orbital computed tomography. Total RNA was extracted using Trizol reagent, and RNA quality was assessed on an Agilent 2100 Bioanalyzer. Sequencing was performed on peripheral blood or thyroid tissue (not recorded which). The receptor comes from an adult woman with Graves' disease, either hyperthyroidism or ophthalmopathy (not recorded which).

CDR3 reads: CASRDRGSDTEAFF. At the DNA level, the sequence is TGTGCCAGTAGGGACAGGGGTTCGGACACTGAAGCTTTCTTT. The chain links TRBV19 with TRBJ1-1, and 9 junctional nucleotides match TRBD1. The germline V gene (reference sequence) specifies LNHDA as CDR1 and SQIVND as CDR2. V is trimmed back by 6 bases and J by 3 bases, and the junction contains 5 bases that no gene match accounts for. Including the terminal cysteine and phenylalanine, the CDR3 comprises 14 residues. Only CDR3 DNA remains: 42 bases, in frame from the first base.